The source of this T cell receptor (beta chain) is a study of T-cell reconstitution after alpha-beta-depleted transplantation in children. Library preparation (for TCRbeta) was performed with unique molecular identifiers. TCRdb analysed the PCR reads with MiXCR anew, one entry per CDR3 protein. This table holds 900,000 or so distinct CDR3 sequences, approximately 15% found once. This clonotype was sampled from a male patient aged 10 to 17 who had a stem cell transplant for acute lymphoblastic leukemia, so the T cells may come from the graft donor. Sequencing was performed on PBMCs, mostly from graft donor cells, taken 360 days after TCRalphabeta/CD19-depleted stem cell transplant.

The chain's CDR3 is CASSPALGTDTQYF. Here the CDR3 DNA reads TGTGCCAGCAGTCCAGCACTAGGCACAGATACGCAGTATTTT. This chain uses TRBV2 with TRBJ2-3; D is possibly TRBD2 (5 bases). This CDR3 region has 14 residues. Trimming stripped 5 bases from V and 1 base from J, with 10 bases between. Germline-derived CDR1 and CDR2 are SNHLY and FYNNEI.